This T cell receptor (beta chain) was documented in a study of shared clonotypes between healthy human individuals. Across the whole study: CD4 naive and memory got three plates each, CD8 naive two, CD8 memory one.

There are 16 residues in the CDR3. Germline CDR1 reads MNHEY; CDR2 reads SVGAGI. With 0 bases removed from V and 6 bases from J, the gap between germline ends came to 17 bases. This clone was picked up one time. Clones were sequenced by immunoSEQ multiplex PCR, and TCRdb holds only the in-frame ones, with some missing. The sample yields about 380,000 clones, about 96% seen once. Specimen: memory CD8+ T cells sorted from blood. Subset here: CD45RO+ cells pooled with CCR7-negative TemRA cells. The rearrangement joins TRBV6-5 to TRBJ1-2; no firm D call. The TCR comes from a man aged 30 to 45 in good health. CDR3 amino acids: CASSYSRWALRDGYTF. The CDR3 DNA reads TGTGCCAGCAGTTACTCTCGCTGGGCCCTGAGGGATGGCTACACCTTC.